Listed below are T cell receptor beta chains from one sample, sequenced in a study of regulatory T cells in long-lasting Graves disease. TCRdb reprocessed the multiplex PCR reads via MiXCR and lists one record per CDR3 protein. Here the sample spans 300,000 to 500,000 distinct CDR3 sequences, around 21% being singletons. The input for sequencing was peripheral blood mononuclear cells (PBMCs), taken when the disease was refractory, from a patient treated with antithyroid drugs. The receptor source for this set is a female donor with Graves disease. Both conserved end residues are part of each CDR3. The order of the fields is clone size, D gene, V gene, J gene, CDR3 protein, CDR3 DNA. D genes are given only for firm matches. Rows may omit the clone size; those that give it use once, few, many or a size class.

abundance: -; d_gene: TRBD1; v_gene: TRBV28; j_gene: TRBJ2-2; CDR3aa: CASRPPGQGYTGELFF; CDR3nt: TGTGCCAGCCGTCCTCCGGGACAGGGGTACACCGGGGAGCTGTTTTTT
abundance: many; d_gene: -; v_gene: TRBV28; j_gene: TRBJ2-5; CDR3aa: CASSFYDSQETQYF; CDR3nt: TGTGCCAGCAGTTTTTACGACAGTCAAGAGACCCAGTACTTC
abundance: many; d_gene: TRBD1; v_gene: TRBV20-1; j_gene: TRBJ1-4; CDR3aa: CSARGQGSGLFF; CDR3nt: TGCAGTGCCAGAGGACAGGGTTCGGGACTGTTTTTT
abundance: -; d_gene: -; v_gene: TRBV12-3/TRBV12-4; j_gene: TRBJ1-5; CDR3aa: CASSLSGRQLRPQHF; CDR3nt: TGTGCCAGCAGTCTCTCGGGCAGGCAGCTACGGCCCCAGCATTTT
abundance: many; d_gene: -; v_gene: TRBV2; j_gene: TRBJ1-2; CDR3aa: CASRGTSNYGYTF; CDR3nt: TGTGCCAGCAGAGGTACATCTAACTATGGCTACACCTTC
abundance: few; d_gene: -; v_gene: TRBV6-1; j_gene: TRBJ1-1; CDR3aa: CASSKTNTEAFF; CDR3nt: TGTGCCAGCAGTAAAACGAACACTGAAGCTTTCTTT
abundance: many; d_gene: TRBD1; v_gene: TRBV2; j_gene: TRBJ2-6; CDR3aa: CASSKTGGAGANVLTF; CDR3nt: TGTGCCAGCAGTAAGACAGGGGGCGCTGGGGCCAACGTCCTGACTTTC
abundance: -; d_gene: TRBD1; v_gene: TRBV10-1; j_gene: TRBJ2-7; CDR3aa: CVSSEAGTGVYEQYF; CDR3nt: TGTGTCAGCAGTGAAGCGGGGACAGGGGTTTACGAGCAGTACTTC
abundance: few; d_gene: -; v_gene: TRBV27; j_gene: TRBJ1-6; CDR3aa: CASGIRGADNSPLHF; CDR3nt: TGTGCCAGCGGGATTAGGGGGGCGGATAATTCACCCCTCCACTTT
abundance: many; d_gene: -; v_gene: TRBV6-1; j_gene: TRBJ1-5; CDR3aa: CASRTPSGYQPQHF; CDR3nt: TGTGCCAGCAGAACCCCGTCGGGATACCAGCCCCAGCATTTT
abundance: many; d_gene: -; v_gene: TRBV6-1; j_gene: TRBJ2-5; CDR3aa: CASSQGQKETQYF; CDR3nt: TGTGCCAGCAGTCAAGGACAGAAAGAGACCCAGTACTTC
abundance: few; d_gene: TRBD2; v_gene: TRBV20-1; j_gene: TRBJ2-7; CDR3aa: CSARAPGLAAEQYF; CDR3nt: TGCAGTGCTAGAGCCCCGGGACTAGCGGCCGAGCAGTACTTC
abundance: many; d_gene: TRBD1; v_gene: TRBV30; j_gene: TRBJ1-1; CDR3aa: CAWDTGGTEAFF; CDR3nt: TGTGCCTGGGACACAGGGGGCACTGAAGCTTTCTTT
abundance: few; d_gene: -; v_gene: TRBV10-2; j_gene: TRBJ2-7; CDR3aa: CASSEPTGRTGSIYEQYF; CDR3nt: TGCGCCAGCAGTGAGCCAACCGGGAGGACAGGGAGTATCTACGAGCAGTACTTC
abundance: many; d_gene: TRBD2; v_gene: TRBV7-3; j_gene: TRBJ2-5; CDR3aa: CASSLNGRGQETQYF; CDR3nt: TGTGCCAGCAGCTTAAACGGGAGGGGTCAAGAGACCCAGTACTTC
abundance: -; d_gene: -; v_gene: TRBV10-3; j_gene: TRBJ1-5; CDR3aa: CAISDAGSNQPQHF; CDR3nt: TGTGCCATCAGTGATGCAGGGAGCAATCAGCCCCAGCATTTT
abundance: -; d_gene: -; v_gene: TRBV4-1; j_gene: TRBJ1-5; CDR3aa: CASSHLTSGYQPQHF; CDR3nt: TGCGCCAGCAGCCACCTCACGTCGGGGTATCAGCCCCAGCATTTT
abundance: many; d_gene: -; v_gene: TRBV5-6; j_gene: TRBJ1-1; CDR3aa: CASSLEIGNTEAFF; CDR3nt: TGTGCCAGCAGCTTGGAGATAGGTAATACTGAAGCTTTCTTT
abundance: -; d_gene: -; v_gene: TRBV20-1; j_gene: TRBJ1-1; CDR3aa: CSARMGTEAFF; CDR3nt: TGCAGTGCTAGGATGGGTACTGAAGCTTTCTTT
abundance: -; d_gene: -; v_gene: TRBV6-1; j_gene: TRBJ2-7; CDR3aa: CASTEGGAQRHF; CDR3nt: TGTGCCAGCACCGAAGGAGGGGCCCAGAGGCACTTC
abundance: -; d_gene: TRBD2; v_gene: TRBV13; j_gene: TRBJ2-2; CDR3aa: CASSHRTSFSGELFF; CDR3nt: TGTGCCAGCAGCCACAGGACTAGCTTCTCCGGGGAGCTGTTTTTT
abundance: -; d_gene: -; v_gene: TRBV20-1; j_gene: TRBJ1-1; CDR3aa: CSARIFRGNTEAFF; CDR3nt: TGCAGTGCCCGGATTTTTAGGGGGAACACTGAAGCTTTCTTT
abundance: -; d_gene: TRBD2; v_gene: TRBV5-1; j_gene: TRBJ2-3; CDR3aa: CAGSSLASGRGTDTQYF; CDR3nt: TGCGCCGGCAGCTCGCTTGCTAGCGGGAGGGGAACAGATACGCAGTATTTT
abundance: -; d_gene: -; v_gene: TRBV12-3/TRBV12-4; j_gene: TRBJ2-7; CDR3aa: CASSPDQFSSYEQYF; CDR3nt: TGTGCCAGCAGTCCCGACCAATTCAGCTCCTACGAGCAGTACTTC
abundance: many; d_gene: TRBD2; v_gene: TRBV19; j_gene: TRBJ2-7; CDR3aa: CASSIRTSGRDEQYF; CDR3nt: TGTGCCAGTAGTATTCGGACTAGCGGTAGGGACGAGCAGTACTTC
abundance: many; d_gene: TRBD1; v_gene: TRBV2; j_gene: TRBJ2-7; CDR3aa: CASSDGDRVYEQYF; CDR3nt: TGTGCCAGCAGTGACGGGGACAGGGTCTACGAGCAGTACTTC
abundance: few; d_gene: -; v_gene: TRBV6-1; j_gene: TRBJ1-5; CDR3aa: CASRGGGPQHF; CDR3nt: TGTGCCAGCAGAGGGGGAGGCCCCCAGCATTTT
abundance: few; d_gene: -; v_gene: TRBV6-2/TRBV6-3; j_gene: TRBJ2-2; CDR3aa: CASSYLIGRPGELFF; CDR3nt: TGTGCCAGCAGTTATCTCATCGGGCGTCCCGGGGAGCTGTTTTTT
abundance: -; d_gene: TRBD1; v_gene: TRBV20-1; j_gene: TRBJ2-7; CDR3aa: CRTIRTGGSTPEQYF; CDR3nt: TGCAGGACAATTCGGACAGGGGGTTCCACACCCGAGCAGTACTTC
abundance: few; d_gene: -; v_gene: TRBV29-1; j_gene: TRBJ2-1; CDR3aa: CSVSQNSYNEQFF; CDR3nt: TGCAGCGTTTCACAAAACTCCTACAATGAGCAGTTCTTC
abundance: -; d_gene: TRBD2; v_gene: TRBV5-1; j_gene: TRBJ2-2; CDR3aa: CASTQSFTSGRTNTGELFF; CDR3nt: TGCGCCAGCACCCAGAGTTTTACTAGCGGGAGGACGAACACCGGGGAGCTGTTTTTT
abundance: many; d_gene: -; v_gene: TRBV20-1; j_gene: TRBJ1-1; CDR3aa: CSAPQQGWNTEAFF; CDR3nt: TGCAGTGCCCCCCAGCAGGGTTGGAACACTGAAGCTTTCTTT
abundance: -; d_gene: -; v_gene: TRBV18; j_gene: TRBJ2-7; CDR3aa: CASSSRGQKYEQYF; CDR3nt: TGTGCCAGCTCGTCCCGTGGGCAGAAATACGAGCAGTACTTC
abundance: many; d_gene: -; v_gene: TRBV6-1; j_gene: TRBJ1-1; CDR3aa: CASTTANTEAFF; CDR3nt: TGTGCCAGCACAACAGCGAACACTGAAGCTTTCTTT
abundance: -; d_gene: TRBD1; v_gene: TRBV27; j_gene: TRBJ2-1; CDR3aa: CASSGTDYNEQFF; CDR3nt: TGTGCCAGCAGTGGGACAGACTACAATGAGCAGTTCTTC
abundance: many; d_gene: TRBD1; v_gene: TRBV6-1; j_gene: TRBJ1-4; CDR3aa: CASSPDRVAANEKLFF; CDR3nt: TGTGCCAGCAGCCCCGACAGGGTGGCAGCTAATGAAAAACTGTTTTTT
abundance: -; d_gene: -; v_gene: TRBV29-1; j_gene: TRBJ2-5; CDR3aa: CSVVRETQYF; CDR3nt: TGCAGCGTTGTCCGAGAGACCCAGTACTTC
abundance: few; d_gene: TRBD1; v_gene: TRBV12-3/TRBV12-4; j_gene: TRBJ1-1; CDR3aa: CASSLGDSREAFF; CDR3nt: TGTGCCAGCAGTTTAGGGGACAGCCGGGAAGCTTTCTTT
abundance: many; d_gene: -; v_gene: TRBV7-2; j_gene: TRBJ2-7; CDR3aa: CASSYIGYNYHWEQYF; CDR3nt: TGTGCCAGCAGCTACATAGGCTACAATTACCATTGGGAGCAGTACTTC
abundance: many; d_gene: -; v_gene: TRBV20-1; j_gene: TRBJ2-5; CDR3aa: CSASVSKQETQYF; CDR3nt: TGCAGTGCTAGCGTCTCAAAACAAGAGACCCAGTACTTC
abundance: -; d_gene: -; v_gene: TRBV20-1; j_gene: TRBJ1-5; CDR3aa: CSASPGDGQPQHF; CDR3nt: TGCAGTGCTTCTCCAGGGGATGGTCAGCCCCAGCATTTT
abundance: many; d_gene: TRBD2; v_gene: TRBV28; j_gene: TRBJ2-5; CDR3aa: CASSPITGTSFKETQYF; CDR3nt: TGTGCCAGCAGTCCAATCACCGGGACTAGCTTTAAAGAGACCCAGTACTTC
abundance: few; d_gene: -; v_gene: TRBV12-3/TRBV12-4; j_gene: TRBJ2-1; CDR3aa: CASSPGSNEQFF; CDR3nt: TGTGCCAGCAGTCCAGGTTCCAATGAGCAGTTCTTC
abundance: many; d_gene: TRBD1; v_gene: TRBV30; j_gene: TRBJ1-2; CDR3aa: CAWSVDRGGGYTF; CDR3nt: TGTGCCTGGAGTGTAGACAGGGGAGGCGGCTACACCTTC
abundance: many; d_gene: -; v_gene: TRBV2; j_gene: TRBJ1-1; CDR3aa: CASGGHVEAFF; CDR3nt: TGTGCCAGCGGTGGGCATGTTGAAGCTTTCTTT
abundance: many; d_gene: -; v_gene: TRBV5-1; j_gene: TRBJ1-1; CDR3aa: CASSLAAGSTEAFF; CDR3nt: TGTGCCAGCAGCTTGGCCGCAGGGAGCACTGAAGCTTTCTTT
abundance: -; d_gene: -; v_gene: TRBV6-1; j_gene: TRBJ2-1; CDR3aa: CASTGGGQQFF; CDR3nt: TGTGCCAGCACTGGAGGTGGTCAGCAGTTCTTC
abundance: many; d_gene: -; v_gene: TRBV7-2; j_gene: TRBJ2-2; CDR3aa: CASSLGWGANTGELFF; CDR3nt: TGTGCCAGCAGCTTAGGGTGGGGGGCGAACACCGGGGAGCTGTTTTTT
abundance: -; d_gene: TRBD1; v_gene: TRBV7-9; j_gene: TRBJ1-4; CDR3aa: CASSLDGGGTVNEKLFF; CDR3nt: TGTGCCAGCAGCTTAGATGGGGGTGGGACAGTTAATGAAAAACTGTTTTTT
abundance: few; d_gene: TRBD2; v_gene: TRBV11-2; j_gene: TRBJ2-2; CDR3aa: CASSLDHLAANTGELFF; CDR3nt: TGTGCCAGCAGCTTAGATCACCTAGCGGCGAACACCGGGGAGCTGTTTTTT
abundance: many; d_gene: -; v_gene: TRBV20-1; j_gene: TRBJ2-5; CDR3aa: CSPSGVLGGETQYF; CDR3nt: TGCAGTCCCTCCGGGGTCTTAGGAGGCGAGACCCAGTACTTC
abundance: many; d_gene: -; v_gene: TRBV27; j_gene: TRBJ1-5; CDR3aa: CASSLGRAYGNQPQHF; CDR3nt: TGTGCCAGCAGTTTAGGCAGGGCTTATGGCAATCAGCCCCAGCATTTT
abundance: many; d_gene: -; v_gene: TRBV6-1; j_gene: TRBJ1-1; CDR3aa: CATMGPMNTEAFF; CDR3nt: TGTGCCACCATGGGACCGATGAACACTGAAGCTTTCTTT
abundance: many; d_gene: TRBD2; v_gene: TRBV12-3/TRBV12-4; j_gene: TRBJ2-7; CDR3aa: CASSSAGAGEQYF; CDR3nt: TGTGCCAGCAGTTCAGCGGGAGCTGGTGAGCAGTACTTC
abundance: few; d_gene: -; v_gene: TRBV19; j_gene: TRBJ1-2; CDR3aa: CASSMAGRGYGYTF; CDR3nt: TGTGCCAGTAGTATGGCCGGGCGGGGTTATGGCTACACCTTC